Listed below are T cell receptor beta chains from one sample, sequenced in a study of T cell responses to AZD1222 COVID-19 vaccine. The method was immunoSEQ multiplex PCR; TCRdb's version includes in-frame clones alone and lacks a portion of them. The sample carries approximately 100,000 clones, about 87% recorded once. The starting material was peripheral blood, obtained on day 0 of AZD1222 vaccination. The receptors stem from an adult in good health. CDR3s include the opening cysteine and the closing phenylalanine or tryptophan. The D gene is left open where the match is weak.

>TRBV10-2|TRBD2|TRBJ2-1
CASGLAGGTEQFF
TGCGCCAGTGGACTAGCGGGAGGGACAGAACAGTTCTTC
>TRBV27|TRBD1|TRBJ1-6
CASSNPRDRVTSPLHF
TGTGCCAGCAGTAACCCCCGGGACAGGGTGACTTCACCCCTCCACTTT
>TRBV7-9|TRBD2|TRBJ2-1
CASSSLPPGLGDNEQFF
TGTGCCAGCAGCTCCTTACCTCCGGGACTAGGGGACAATGAGCAGTTCTTC
>TRBV12-5|NA|TRBJ1-5
CASGLDKQGDQPQHF
TGTGCTAGTGGTTTGGATAAACAGGGAGATCAGCCCCAGCATTTT
>TRBV10-1|TRBD2|TRBJ2-4
CASSGCGTRENIQYF
TGCGCCAGCAGTGGATGCGGGACTAGAGAAAACATTCAGTACTTC
>TRBV19|NA|TRBJ2-1
CASSIGGGNEQFF
TGTGCCAGTAGTATAGGAGGCGGCAATGAGCAGTTCTTC
>TRBV4-3|TRBD1|TRBJ2-3
CASSHNTGQRTDTQYF
TGCGCCAGCAGCCATAATACGGGACAGCGCACAGATACGCAGTATTTT
>TRBV5-1|TRBD1|TRBJ2-1
CASSYGTGSNEQFF
TGCGCCAGCAGCTACGGGACAGGGTCCAATGAGCAGTTCTTC
>TRBV7-6|NA|TRBJ2-1
CASSPPPGREQFF
TGTGCCAGCAGCCCGCCCCCGGGCCGTGAGCAGTTCTTC
>TRBV11-2|NA|TRBJ2-1
CASSVLASQWNEQFF
TGTGCCAGCTCTGTGTTGGCTAGCCAGTGGAATGAGCAGTTCTTC